This T cell receptor (beta chain) was observed in a study of post-analysis software for immune sequencing data. The V gene's germline CDR1 is SGHTA and CDR2 FQGNSA. The CDR3 consists of 15 residues. With V trimmed by 0 bases and J by 5 bases, 6 bases remained unmatched. On this clonotype: Its antigen is not identified.

Unique-molecular-identifier-tagged TCR beta cDNA libraries were used. TCRdb reprocessed the PCR reads with MiXCR, giving one entry per CDR3 protein. This table has 700,000 to 900,000 distinct CDR3 sequences, around 42% appearing once. Overall study findings and caveats: Four or five TRBV segments, TRBV5-6, TRBV5-1 and TRBV20-1 among them, were found more frequent in patients than controls.

This chain uses TRBV7-2 with TRBJ2-5, with 7 nucleotides matching TRBD1. The receptor was isolated from a girl aged 5-17 years with multiple sclerosis. Sequencing input: blood. CDR3 protein: CASSLAYDRVETQYF. For the CDR3, the DNA is TGTGCCAGCAGCTTAGCGTACGACAGGGTGGAGACCCAGTACTTC.